These 20 T cell receptor beta chains were sequenced from one sample in a study of glioma-infiltrating T cells after dendritic cell vaccination. The data were produced by immunoSEQ multiplex PCR, yet TCRdb's version contains in-frame clones alone and is incomplete. The top ten clones hold under 3% of a sample with about 95,000 clones, roughly 84% of them seen once. The sequencing here drew on blood, taken before dendritic cell vaccination. The source is a human donor with glioblastoma.

Here the CDR3 reads CASSVDRATEAFF. The CDR3 DNA sequence: TGTGCCAGCAGTGTCGACAGGGCCACTGAAGCTTTCTTT. V is TRBV6-5 and J is TRBJ1-1; 7 positions match TRBD1. Germline V gene data show CDR1 as MNHEY and CDR2 as SVGAGI. Losses at the gene ends were 5 bases for V and 4 bases for J; bases not matched to a gene: 4. The length of the CDR3 is 13 residues.

The chain is built from TRBV5-1 and TRBJ2-7; 7 nucleotides align to TRBD2. V gave up 1 base and J gave up 5 bases; unmatched junction bases: 6. The CDR3 sequence is 14 residues long. The germline gives CDR1 SGHRS, CDR2 YFSETQ. The CDR3 region is CASSLSGTGHEQYF. The CDR3 DNA is TGCGCCAGCAGCTTGAGCGGGACCGGGCACGAGCAGTACTTC.

This sequence joins TRBV19 and TRBJ1-1; D is undetermined. The CDR3 sequence is 14 residues long. Germline CDR1 is LNHDA and CDR2 is SQIVND (reference sequence). The germline V and J ends were trimmed by 7 bases and 1 base, with 13 bases remaining between them. The CDR3 region is CASMIQNANTEAFF. The CDR3 region has the DNA TGTGCCAGTATGATTCAGAACGCGAACACTGAAGCTTTCTTT.

The gene calls are TRBV9 and TRBJ1-6; D remains unclear. The germline V gene has CDR1 SGDLS and CDR2 YYNGEE. Trimming stripped 0 bases from V and 4 bases from J, with 5 bases between. CDR3 size: 14 residues. The CDR3 coding sequence is TGTGCCAGCAGCGTAGGTTCTTATAATTCACCCCTCCACTTT. Its protein product is CASSVGSYNSPLHF.

This chain uses TRBV7-2 with TRBJ2-1, with 11 nucleotides matching TRBD2. The germline gives CDR1 SGHTA, CDR2 FQGNSA. The V and J ends lost 4 bases and 7 bases, in that order; junction bases with no gene match: 9. The CDR3 runs to 16 residues. The CDR3 nucleotides read TGTGCCAGCAGCTCCCTTAGCGGGAGGGCCGGAAATGAGCAGTTCTTC. Protein sequence: CASSSLSGRAGNEQFF.

The chain joins TRBV7-3 to TRBJ2-1; 8 nucleotides match TRBD1. Germline V gene lookup returns CDR1 SGHTA and CDR2 FQGTGA. V dropped 5 bases and J dropped 8; count of bases not matched to a gene: 11. The CDR3 runs to 15 residues. CDR3 in amino acids: CASSPFRTGTDEQFF. DNA for the CDR3: TGTGCCAGCAGCCCGTTCAGGACAGGGACGGATGAGCAGTTCTTC.

Only a few counts were recorded for this clone. The sample contains more than one DNA sequence encoding this CDR3. The J gene is TRBJ2-2, the V gene TRBV6-6, with 11 bases fitting TRBD2. V lost 9 bases and J lost 4; bases outside the gene matches: 7. Germline V gene lookup returns CDR1 MNHNY and CDR2 SVGAGI (reference sequence). There are 15 residues in the CDR3. CDR3 amino acids: CASSGGAEVTGELFF. The CDR3 coding sequence is TGTGCCAGTAGCGGGGGGGCGGAGGTCACCGGGGAGCTGTTTTTT.

The CDR3, as DNA: TGTGCCAGCAGCTTACAGTTCAGTTCGCCCGGACAGGGGCCCTACGAGCAGTACTTC. Amino acids: CASSLQFSSPGQGPYEQYF. The chain links TRBV7-6 to TRBJ2-7, with 9 bases fitting TRBD1. The CDR3 is 19 residues long. The ends lost 2 bases at V and 2 bases at J; junction bases unmatched: 16. CDR1 is SGHVS, CDR2 FNYEAQ, per germline.

This chain uses TRBV7-2 with TRBJ1-4; D not certain. The CDR3 has 14 residues. Germline V gives CDR1 SGHTA, CDR2 FQGNSA. The ends were cut back, 3 bases at V and 2 bases at J, with 7 bases in the middle. The CDR3 region has the DNA TGTGCCAGCAGCTTTAGTGGTACTAATGAAAAACTGTTTTTT. Protein product: CASSFSGTNEKLFF.

V and J are TRBV6-1 and TRBJ2-1; TRBD2 aligns across 13 bases. The CDR3 has 13 amino acids. Germline CDR1 is MNHNS and CDR2 is SASEGT. J was trimmed by 7 bases and V by 9 bases; bases with no gene match: 3. DNA of the CDR3: TGTGCCAGTCGGACTAGCGGGAGTAATGAGCAGTTCTTC. Protein product: CASRTSGSNEQFF.

A single count supports this clone. The V gene is TRBV5-4, the J gene TRBJ1-2; possible D gene TRBD1, 6 bases. The V gene's germline CDR1 is SGHNT and CDR2 YYREEE (reference sequence). V gave up 7 bases and J gave up 8 bases, with 15 bases separating them. The CDR3 totals 12 residues. This CDR3 is CASGGAGEGYTF. The DNA of the CDR3 is TGTGCCAGCGGGGGCGCGGGAGAGGGCTACACCTTC.

This chain links TRBV11-2 with TRBJ1-2; 10 nucleotides match TRBD1. The germline V gene encodes CDR1 SGHAT and CDR2 FQNNGV. The CDR3 consists of 13 residues. V dropped 5 bases and J dropped 7; count of bases not matched to a gene: 4. CDR3 residues: CASSRQGAFGYTF. In DNA, the CDR3 is TGTGCCAGCAGCCGACAGGGGGCCTTTGGCTACACCTTC. Full variable domain (missing parts from reference TRBV11-2 and TRBJ1-2): EAGVAQSPRYKIIEKRQSVAFWCNPISGHATLYWYQQILGQGPKLLIQFQNNGVVDDSQLPKDRFSAERLKGVDSTLKIQPAKLEDSAVYLCASSRQGAFGYTFGSGTRLTVV.

This chain uses TRBV5-4 with TRBJ1-2; a possible D gene is TRBD1 (6 bases). Trimming took 2 bases from V and 6 from J, leaving 11 bases between them. In germline, CDR1 is SGHNT, CDR2 YYREEE (reference sequence). This CDR3 contains 13 residues. The DNA for the CDR3 is TGTGCCAGCAGCTTTGCAGGGGTCCATGGCTACACCTTC. This codes for CASSFAGVHGYTF.

The chain recombines TRBV27 with TRBJ2-5; 7 nucleotides align to TRBD1. The CDR3 has 15 amino acids. Trimming took 6 bases from V and 5 from J; bases not matched to a gene: 12. CDR1 MNHEY and CDR2 SMNVEV come from the germline V gene (reference sequence). CDR3 residues: CASRARQGVAETQYF. DNA for the CDR3: TGTGCCAGCAGGGCTAGACAGGGAGTGGCGGAGACCCAGTACTTC.

The rearrangement uses TRBV28 and TRBJ1-2, with D unresolved. CDR1 is MDHEN, CDR2 SYDVKM, per germline. V lost 6 bases and J 0 bases, leaving 8 bases between the germline ends. The CDR3 extends over 13 amino acids. As DNA, the CDR3 is TGTGCCAGCAGAATACAGTCTAACTATGGCTACACCTTC. Protein sequence: CASRIQSNYGYTF.

The genes are TRBV4-1 and TRBJ1-2; tentative D call: TRBD1 (6 bases). In germline, CDR1 is MGHRA, CDR2 YSYEKL. V lost 4 bases and J lost 0, with 21 bases in between. This CDR3 is 18 amino acids long. CDR3 in DNA: TGCGCCAGCAGCCCCTTAGCGGGGGCGGGGGTTTCTAACTATGGCTACACCTTC. As protein: CASSPLAGAGVSNYGYTF.

This rearrangement joins TRBV29-1 to TRBJ2-7; TRBD2 matches 10 bases. CDR3 length equals 14 residues. CDR1 is SQVTM, CDR2 ANQGSEA, per germline. V lost 0 bases, J lost 3 bases, and 2 bases stayed unmatched. The CDR3 bases are TGCAGCGTTGAAGACCGGACTAGCGGCTACGAGCAGTACTTC. Encoded protein: CSVEDRTSGYEQYF.

This chain joins TRBV5-1 and TRBJ1-2; 10 nucleotides align to TRBD1. CDR1 is SGHRS and CDR2 is YFSETQ in the germline V gene. V shed 4 bases, J shed 4 bases, and the junction held 4 bases outside the gene matches. The CDR3 has 14 residues. The CDR3 region is CASSLGQGSYGYTF. Here the CDR3 DNA reads TGCGCCAGCAGCCTGGGACAGGGGTCCTATGGCTACACCTTC.

The rearrangement uses TRBV6-5 and TRBJ1-2, with a weak D call TRBD1 (6 bases). Trimming stripped 2 bases from V and 7 bases from J, with 11 bases between. CDR3 length: 13 residues. Germline V gives CDR1 MNHEY, CDR2 SVGAGI. CDR3 residues: CASSYAGTSGYTF. CDR3 bases: TGTGCCAGCAGTTACGCCGGGACATCTGGCTACACCTTC.

CDR3 bases: TGTGCCAGCAGCTCCCCCTGGGGGGCTGGAAACACCATATATTTT. It encodes CASSSPWGAGNTIYF. The chain combines TRBV5-6 with TRBJ1-3; D possibly corresponds to TRBD1 (5 bases). The CDR3 is made up of 15 amino acids. Trimming took 3 bases from V and 2 from J, leaving 12 bases between them. Germline V gene lookup returns CDR1 SGHDT and CDR2 YYEEEE.